Each of the 17 T cell receptor beta chains below was sequenced from the same sample in a study of T cells in localized non-small cell lung cancer. Assay used: immunoSEQ multiplex PCR; TCRdb lists only in-frame clones, some missing. The sample consists of 31,000 or so clones, roughly 87% of them appearing once. The specimen comprised peripheral blood, sampled before any cancer treatment. These receptors originate from a woman between 35 and 75 years old with stage I lung adenocarcinoma.

V usage is TRBV7-3 and J usage is TRBJ2-1; no firm D call. V lost 0 bases, J lost 5 bases, and 5 bases lay in between. The length of the CDR3 is 13 residues. Germline V lookup: CDR1 SGHTA, CDR2 FQGTGA. The CDR3 reads CASSLTQDNEQFF. DNA for the CDR3: TGTGCCAGCAGCTTAACGCAGGACAATGAGCAGTTCTTC.

This chain links TRBV5-1 with TRBJ2-3; TRBD2 matches at 8 bases. Trimming cost V 4 bases and J 4 bases; bases outside gene matches: 8. This CDR3 is built from 15 residues. Looked up from germline, CDR1 is SGHRS and CDR2 is YFSETQ. CDR3 coding DNA: TGCGCCAGCAGCGCATGGACTAGCCGGTCAGATACGCAGTATTTT. Translated, it gives CASSAWTSRSDTQYF.

The V and J genes are TRBV12-5 and TRBJ1-1, with unresolved D. The CDR3 has 17 amino acids. Trimming pared 6 bases from V and 0 bases from J, leaving 20 bases between. Germline V gives CDR1 LGHNT, CDR2 FRNRAP. The chain's CDR3 is CASGSILLQQMNTEAFF. The DNA for the CDR3 is TGTGCTAGTGGCTCCATCCTACTACAGCAAATGAACACTGAAGCTTTCTTT.

This chain links TRBV4-2 with TRBJ2-5; 7 nucleotides match TRBD2. The junction had 9 bases not matched to a gene; V was cut back by 3 bases and J by 5 bases. Looked up from germline, CDR1 is LGHNA and CDR2 is YNFKEQ. CDR3 length equals 15 residues. The CDR3: CASSQGPLGGETQYF. The DNA of the CDR3 is TGTGCCAGCAGCCAGGGCCCTTTGGGAGGGGAGACCCAGTACTTC.

This chain connects TRBV5-8 to TRBJ2-1; D gene ambiguous. Deletions cut 0 bases from V and 8 bases from J, with 12 bases between. Germline loops: CDR1 SGHTS, CDR2 YDEGEE. The CDR3 spans 14 residues. The CDR3 spells CASSLGNGFDEQFF. The DNA of the CDR3 is TGTGCCAGCAGCTTGGGTAACGGGTTCGATGAGCAGTTCTTC.

The chain joins TRBV7-6 to TRBJ2-7; TRBD1 agrees at 8 bases. The length of the CDR3 is 13 residues. The V and J ends lost 4 bases and 6 bases, in that order; junction bases with no gene match: 5. The germline V gene has CDR1 SGHVS and CDR2 FNYEAQ. The CDR3 DNA reads as TGTGCCAGCAGCTACGACAGGGGCCTCGAGCAGTACTTC. Its translation: CASSYDRGLEQYF.

The CDR3 is CASSLFGLLRSGANVLTF. As DNA, the CDR3 is TGTGCCAGCAGTTTATTCGGGTTGTTGAGGTCTGGGGCCAACGTCCTGACTTTC. The gene calls are TRBV27 and TRBJ2-6; D is uncertain. Germline V gene lookup returns CDR1 MNHEY and CDR2 SMNVEV (reference sequence). The CDR3 is 18 residues long. Trimming stripped 1 base from V and 1 base from J, with 14 bases between.

This clone has more than one count but fewer than ten. The rearrangement uses TRBV30 and TRBJ1-2; D ambiguous. Germline V gene sequence: CDR1 GTSNPN, CDR2 SVGIG (reference sequence). V was shortened by 0 bases and J by 8 bases, with 13 bases between the two germline ends. The CDR3 has 13 residues. This chain's CDR3 is CAWSVSGRGGYTF. Here the CDR3 DNA reads TGTGCCTGGAGTGTATCTGGGAGAGGAGGCTACACCTTC.

The J gene is TRBJ2-5, the V gene TRBV28, with 9 bases lining up with TRBD1. The CDR3 runs 14 residues. V trimming: 5 bases; J trimming: 4 bases; junction bases outside the gene matches: 5. Looked up from germline, CDR1 is MDHEN and CDR2 is SYDVKM. The chain's CDR3 is CASSLQGAGETQYF. In DNA form, the CDR3 reads TGTGCCAGCAGTCTACAGGGGGCGGGAGAGACCCAGTACTTC.

The CDR3 loop reads CASSEVFPRETQYF. CDR3 in DNA: TGTGCCAGCAGTGAAGTTTTCCCTCGGGAGACCCAGTACTTC. This rearrangement joins TRBV6-1 to TRBJ2-5; D gene unclear. From germline, CDR1 is MNHNS and CDR2 SASEGT. CDR3 length: 14 amino acids. V dropped 1 base and J dropped 5 bases, with 11 bases sitting between them.

V usage is TRBV1 and J usage is TRBJ2-1; the D call in the table, TRBD2, was not verified against the DNA. TRBV1 is described as a pseudogene. The CDR3 consists of 17 residues. The DNA for the CDR3 is TGCACCAGCAGCCCTCACCCGGGGGGGCGATTTATGAATGAGCAGTTCTTC. Protein sequence: CTSSPHPGGRFMNEQFF.

This chain uses TRBV11-2 with TRBJ2-7, with 8 bases identical to TRBD1. V gave up 2 bases and J gave up 3 bases; unmatched junction bases: 9. CDR3 length: 16 amino acids. The germline V gene encodes CDR1 SGHAT and CDR2 FQNNGV. CDR3 in DNA: TGTGCCAGCAGCTTATCGTGGACAGGGTCGGGCTACGAGCAGTACTTC. This gives the protein CASSLSWTGSGYEQYF.

CDR3 in DNA: TGTGCCAGCAGTTTAATCGACAGGGGGCTGTATCAGCCCCAGCATTTT. Translating gives CASSLIDRGLYQPQHF. The V gene is TRBV28, the J gene TRBJ1-5; 10 nucleotides agree with TRBD1. Germline loops: CDR1 MDHEN, CDR2 SYDVKM. CDR3 size: 16 residues. The V and J ends lost 2 bases and 5 bases, in that order; junction bases with no gene match: 6.

Here the CDR3 DNA reads TGTGCCAGCAGTTTTGCGGTGGGTGCAGGGTTCAATCAGCCCCAGCATTTT. The encoded protein is CASSFAVGAGFNQPQHF. The chain links TRBV28 to TRBJ1-5; D perhaps matches TRBD1 (5 bases). The germline V gene encodes CDR1 MDHEN and CDR2 SYDVKM. V lost 3 bases, J lost 3 bases, and 18 bases lay in between. The CDR3 has 17 residues.

The chain employs TRBV27 and TRBJ1-2; D may be TRBD1 (5 bases). Germline loops: CDR1 MNHEY, CDR2 SMNVEV (reference sequence). The CDR3 is 14 residues long. Trimming pared 3 bases from V and 2 bases from J, leaving 10 bases between. CDR3 in amino acids: CASSFPGLNYGYTF. CDR3 DNA: TGTGCCAGCAGTTTCCCAGGGCTAAACTATGGCTACACCTTC.

The chain uses TRBV29-1 and TRBJ1-2; D gene ambiguous. Trimming left V 6 bases short and J 1 base short, with 9 bases between. CDR3 length equals 12 residues. Germline values: CDR1 SQVTM, CDR2 ANQGSEA. CDR3 sequence: CSVTTDNYGYTF. CDR3 coding DNA: TGCAGCGTGACGACCGATAACTATGGCTACACCTTC.

The chain recombines TRBV5-5 with TRBJ2-1, with D unresolved. The germline CDR1 and CDR2 sequences are SGHKS and YYEKEE (reference sequence). Deletions cut 0 bases from V and 2 bases from J, with 9 bases between. The CDR3 consists of 15 residues. CDR3 amino acids: CASSLGSPTYNEQFF. CDR3 DNA: TGTGCCAGCAGCTTGGGCAGCCCGACCTACAATGAGCAGTTCTTC. The entire variable domain, with the rest obtained from reference TRBV5-5 and TRBJ2-1, is as follows: DAGVTQSPTHLIKTRGQQVTLRCSPISGHKSVSWYQQVLGQGPQFIFQYYEKEERGRGNFPDRFSARQFPNYSSELNVNALLLGDSALYLCASSLGSPTYNEQFFGPGTRLTVL.